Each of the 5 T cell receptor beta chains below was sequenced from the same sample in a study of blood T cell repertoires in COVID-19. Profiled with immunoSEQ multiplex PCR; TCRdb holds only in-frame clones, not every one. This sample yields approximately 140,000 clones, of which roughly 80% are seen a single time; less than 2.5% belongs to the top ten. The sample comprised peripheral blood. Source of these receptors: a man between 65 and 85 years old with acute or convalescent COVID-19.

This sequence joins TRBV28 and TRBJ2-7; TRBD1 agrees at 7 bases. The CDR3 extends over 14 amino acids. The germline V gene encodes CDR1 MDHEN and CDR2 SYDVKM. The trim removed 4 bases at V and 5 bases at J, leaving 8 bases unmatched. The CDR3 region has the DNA TGTGCCAGCAGTTCCACAGACAGGGCGCACGAGCAGTACTTC. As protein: CASSSTDRAHEQYF.

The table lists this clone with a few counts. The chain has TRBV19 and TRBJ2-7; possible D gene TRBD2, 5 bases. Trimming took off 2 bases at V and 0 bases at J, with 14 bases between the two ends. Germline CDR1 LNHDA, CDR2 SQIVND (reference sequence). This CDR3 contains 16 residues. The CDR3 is CASSINRGESSYEQYF. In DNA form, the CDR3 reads TGTGCCAGTAGTATAAACCGGGGTGAGAGCTCCTACGAGCAGTACTTC. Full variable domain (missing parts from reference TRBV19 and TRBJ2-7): DGGITQSPKYLFRKEGQNVTLSCEQNLNHDAMYWYRQDPGQGLRLIYYSQIVNDFQKGDIAEGYSVSREKKESFPLTVTSAQKNPTAFYLCASSINRGESSYEQYFGPGTRLTVT.

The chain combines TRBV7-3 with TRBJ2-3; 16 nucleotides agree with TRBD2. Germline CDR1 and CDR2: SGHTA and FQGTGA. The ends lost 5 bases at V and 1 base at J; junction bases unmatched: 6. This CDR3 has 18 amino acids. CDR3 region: CASSPGTSGRAGTDTQYF. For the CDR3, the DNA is TGTGCCAGCAGCCCCGGGACTAGCGGGAGGGCCGGCACAGATACGCAGTATTTT.

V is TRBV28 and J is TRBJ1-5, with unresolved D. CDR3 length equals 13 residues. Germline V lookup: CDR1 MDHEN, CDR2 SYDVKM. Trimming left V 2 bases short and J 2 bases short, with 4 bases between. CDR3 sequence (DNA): TGTGCCAGCAGTTTACCCGGCAATCAGCCCCAGCATTTT. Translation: CASSLPGNQPQHF.

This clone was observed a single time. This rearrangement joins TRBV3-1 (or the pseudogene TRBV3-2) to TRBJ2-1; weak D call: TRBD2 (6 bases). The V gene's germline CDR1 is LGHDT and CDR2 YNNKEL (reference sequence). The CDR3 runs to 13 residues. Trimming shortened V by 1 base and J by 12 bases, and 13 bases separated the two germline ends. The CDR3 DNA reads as TGTGCCAGCAGCCAAGCCCCTAGCGTTGGGCAGTTCTTC. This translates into CASSQAPSVGQFF.